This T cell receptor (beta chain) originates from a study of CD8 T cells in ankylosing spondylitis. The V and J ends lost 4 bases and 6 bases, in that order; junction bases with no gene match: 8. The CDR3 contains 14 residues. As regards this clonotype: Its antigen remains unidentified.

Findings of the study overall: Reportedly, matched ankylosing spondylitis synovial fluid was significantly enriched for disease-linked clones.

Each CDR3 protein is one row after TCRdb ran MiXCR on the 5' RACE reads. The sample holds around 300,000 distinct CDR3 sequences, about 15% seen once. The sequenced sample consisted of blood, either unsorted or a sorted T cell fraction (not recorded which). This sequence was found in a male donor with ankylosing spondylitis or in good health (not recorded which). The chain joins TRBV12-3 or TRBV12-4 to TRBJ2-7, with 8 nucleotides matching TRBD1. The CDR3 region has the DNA TGTGCCAGCAGTTCGTCCGGGACAGGTGGCGAGCAGTACTTC. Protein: CASSSSGTGGEQYF.